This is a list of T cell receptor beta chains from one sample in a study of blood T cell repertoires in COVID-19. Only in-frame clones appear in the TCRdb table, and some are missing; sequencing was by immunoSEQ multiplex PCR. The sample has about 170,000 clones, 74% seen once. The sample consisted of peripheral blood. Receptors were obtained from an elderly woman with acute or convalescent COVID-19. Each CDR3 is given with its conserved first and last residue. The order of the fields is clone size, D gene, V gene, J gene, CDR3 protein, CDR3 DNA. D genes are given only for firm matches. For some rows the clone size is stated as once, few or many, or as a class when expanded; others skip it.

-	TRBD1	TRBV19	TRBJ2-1	CASSLRQGRGYEQFF	TGTGCCAGTAGTCTCCGACAGGGAAGAGGTTATGAGCAGTTCTTC
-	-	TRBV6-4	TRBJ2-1	CASSVEDSSNEQFF	TGTGCCAGCAGTGTAGAGGACTCCTCCAATGAGCAGTTCTTC
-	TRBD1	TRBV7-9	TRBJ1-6	CASSLLGDRNSPLHF	TGTGCCAGCAGCTTACTTGGGGACAGAAATTCACCCCTCCACTTT
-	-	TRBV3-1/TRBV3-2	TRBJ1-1	CASSQLRGEAFF	TGTGCCAGCAGCCAATTACGGGGTGAAGCTTTCTTT
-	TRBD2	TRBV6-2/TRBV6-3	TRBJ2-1	CASTPQEGLAGPSYNEQFF	TGTGCCAGCACCCCCCAGGAGGGACTAGCGGGCCCCTCCTACAATGAGCAGTTCTTC
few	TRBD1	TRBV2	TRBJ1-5	CASSELSGQGAGQPQHF	TGTGCCAGCAGTGAGTTGTCGGGTCAGGGGGCAGGTCAGCCCCAGCATTTT
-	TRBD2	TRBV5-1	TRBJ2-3	CASSAGGSTDTQYF	TGCGCCAGCAGCGCGGGGGGGAGCACAGATACGCAGTATTTT
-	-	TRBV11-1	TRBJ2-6	CASSRLNRANVLTF	TGTGCCAGCAGTAGACTAAACCGGGCCAACGTCCTGACTTTC
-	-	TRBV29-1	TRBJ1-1	CSTKTVGPGEAFF	TGCAGCACAAAGACAGTGGGTCCCGGTGAAGCTTTCTTT
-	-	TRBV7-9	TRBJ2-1	CASSNDRQSIYNEQFF	TGTGCCAGCAGCAATGATCGACAGTCCATCTACAATGAGCAGTTCTTC
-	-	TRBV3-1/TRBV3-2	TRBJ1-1	CASSPPGRGPGTEAFF	TGTGCCAGCAGCCCCCCAGGCAGGGGACCGGGGACTGAAGCTTTCTTT
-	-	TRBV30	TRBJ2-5	CAWSSEDLETQYF	TGTGCCTGGAGTAGCGAGGATCTAGAGACCCAGTACTTC
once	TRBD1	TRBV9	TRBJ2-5	CASSGGTGRETQYF	TGTGCCAGCAGCGGGGGGACAGGGAGAGAGACCCAGTACTTC
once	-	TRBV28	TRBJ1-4	CASSPSHTGGEKLFF	TGTGCCAGCAGTCCTAGTCACACCGGGGGTGAAAAACTGTTTTTT
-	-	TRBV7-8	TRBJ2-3	CASSLRQTMGTDTQYF	TGTGCCAGCAGCCTCCGACAGACCATGGGAACAGATACGCAGTATTTT
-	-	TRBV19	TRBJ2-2	CASSSFGDTGELFF	TGTGCCAGTAGTTCCTTCGGAGACACCGGGGAGCTGTTTTTT
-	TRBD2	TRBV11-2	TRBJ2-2	CASSLGGAGGPGELFF	TGTGCCAGCAGCCTAGGAGGAGCGGGAGGCCCCGGGGAGCTGTTTTTT
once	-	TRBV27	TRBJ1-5	CASSLGGNNQPQHF	TGTGCCAGCAGCCTGGGGGGTAACAATCAGCCCCAGCATTTT
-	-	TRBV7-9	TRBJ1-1	CASSLVSDTEAFF	TGTGCCAGCAGCTTAGTTTCAGACACTGAAGCTTTCTTT
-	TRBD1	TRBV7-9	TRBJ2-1	CASSPRTGYEQFF	TGTGCCAGCAGCCCCAGGACAGGGTATGAGCAGTTCTTC
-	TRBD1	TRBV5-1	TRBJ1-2	CASSLPGTALGYTF	TGCGCCAGCAGCTTGCCCGGGACAGCCCTTGGCTACACCTTC
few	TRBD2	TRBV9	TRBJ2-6	CASSRTSGSSGANVLTF	TGTGCCAGCAGCCGGACTAGCGGGAGCTCTGGGGCCAACGTCCTGACTTTC
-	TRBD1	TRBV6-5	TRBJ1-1	CASNARTGSTEAFF	TGTGCCAGCAACGCCAGGACAGGTTCCACTGAAGCTTTCTTT
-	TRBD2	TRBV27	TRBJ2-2	CASSLLAGAGTGELFF	TGTGCCAGCAGTTTACTCGCGGGAGCTGGGACCGGGGAGCTGTTTTTT
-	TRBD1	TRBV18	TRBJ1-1	CASSPRTGEAFF	TGTGCCAGCTCACCCCGGACAGGTGAGGCTTTCTTT
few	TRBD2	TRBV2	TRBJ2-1	CASREAGGPFGQFF	TGTGCCAGCAGGGAAGCGGGAGGGCCGTTCGGGCAGTTCTTC
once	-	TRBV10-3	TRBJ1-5	CAMSQGLSYQPQHF	TGTGCCATGTCCCAGGGGCTTAGCTATCAGCCCCAGCATTTT
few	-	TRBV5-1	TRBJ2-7	CASSLGYFTYEQYF	TGCGCCAGCAGCTTGGGTTACTTCACCTACGAGCAGTACTTC
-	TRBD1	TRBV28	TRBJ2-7	CASSRPGQGANYEQYF	TGTGCCAGCAGCCGACCAGGACAGGGGGCGAATTACGAGCAGTACTTC
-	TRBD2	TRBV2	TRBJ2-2	CASSRTSGRLNPGELFF	TGTGCCAGCAGTCGGACTAGCGGGAGATTAAACCCCGGGGAGCTGTTTTTT
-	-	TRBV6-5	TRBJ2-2	CASTRSIPNTGELFF	TGTGCCAGCACTCGGTCCATACCAAACACCGGGGAGCTGTTTTTT
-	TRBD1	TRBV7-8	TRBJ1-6	CASSLVNRQGDSPLHF	TGTGCCAGCAGCTTAGTGAACCGACAGGGGGACTCACCCCTCCACTTT
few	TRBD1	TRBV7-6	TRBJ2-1	CASSPDRVTEQFF	TGTGCCAGCAGCCCGGACAGGGTAACTGAGCAGTTCTTC
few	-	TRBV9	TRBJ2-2	CASSVVSGSDGELFF	TGTGCCAGCAGCGTAGTATCAGGGTCCGACGGGGAGCTGTTTTTT
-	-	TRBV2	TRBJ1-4	CASSGGAGNEKLFF	TGTGCCAGCAGTGGGGGTGCAGGGAATGAAAAACTGTTTTTT
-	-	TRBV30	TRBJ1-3	CAWNPQVSGNTIYF	TGTGCCTGGAACCCCCAGGTCTCTGGAAACACCATATATTTT
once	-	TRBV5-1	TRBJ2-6	CASSLAPGGPGANVLTF	TGCGCCAGCAGCTTGGCCCCAGGGGGGCCTGGGGCCAACGTCCTGACTTTC
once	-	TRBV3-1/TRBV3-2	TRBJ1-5	CASSQDPRVNQPQHF	TGTGCCAGCAGCCAAGATCCCAGGGTCAATCAGCCCCAGCATTTT
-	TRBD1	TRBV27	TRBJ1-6	CASSVGQGISPLHF	TGTGCCAGCAGTGTAGGACAGGGAATATCACCCCTCCACTTT
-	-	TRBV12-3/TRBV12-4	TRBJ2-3	CASSLFEDTQYF	TGTGCCAGCAGTTTATTCGAGGATACGCAGTATTTT
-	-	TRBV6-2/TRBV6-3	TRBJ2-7	CASSYTIHEQYF	TGTGCCAGCAGTTACACTATACACGAGCAGTACTTC
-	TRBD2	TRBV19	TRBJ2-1	CASSIVSSGRSNEQFF	TGTGCCAGTAGTATTGTATCTAGCGGGAGATCAAATGAGCAGTTCTTC
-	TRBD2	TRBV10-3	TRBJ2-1	CAISDELADNEQFF	TGTGCCATCAGTGACGAGCTAGCGGATAATGAGCAGTTCTTC
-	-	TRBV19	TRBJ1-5	CASSIWAENDSNQPQHF	TGTGCCAGTAGTATTTGGGCAGAGAACGATAGCAATCAGCCCCAGCATTTT
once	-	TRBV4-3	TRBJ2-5	CASSQDWGLGETQYF	TGCGCCAGCAGCCAAGATTGGGGGCTGGGAGAGACCCAGTACTTC
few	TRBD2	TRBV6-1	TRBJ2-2	CASSEGLAGKDTGELFF	TGTGCCAGCAGTGAAGGGTTAGCGGGAAAGGATACCGGGGAGCTGTTTTTT
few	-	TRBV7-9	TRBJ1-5	CASSSGGEPQHF	TGTGCCAGCAGCTCCGGAGGGGAGCCCCAGCATTTT
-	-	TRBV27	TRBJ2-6	CASSLATGTISGANVLTF	TGTGCCAGCAGTTTAGCGACAGGAACCATCTCTGGGGCCAACGTCCTGACTTTC
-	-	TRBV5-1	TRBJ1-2	CASSLGQNNYGYTF	TGCGCCAGCAGCTTGGGGCAGAATAACTATGGCTACACCTTC
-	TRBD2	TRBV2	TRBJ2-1	CASSESSGGYNEQFF	TGTGCCAGCAGTGAATCTAGCGGGGGTTACAATGAGCAGTTCTTC
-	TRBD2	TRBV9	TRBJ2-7	CASSVGTSGIPDYEQYF	TGTGCCAGCAGCGTAGGTACTAGCGGGATCCCGGACTACGAGCAGTACTTC
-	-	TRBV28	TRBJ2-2	CASSLPTGNTGELFF	TGTGCCAGCAGTCTGCCGACAGGAAACACCGGGGAGCTGTTTTTT